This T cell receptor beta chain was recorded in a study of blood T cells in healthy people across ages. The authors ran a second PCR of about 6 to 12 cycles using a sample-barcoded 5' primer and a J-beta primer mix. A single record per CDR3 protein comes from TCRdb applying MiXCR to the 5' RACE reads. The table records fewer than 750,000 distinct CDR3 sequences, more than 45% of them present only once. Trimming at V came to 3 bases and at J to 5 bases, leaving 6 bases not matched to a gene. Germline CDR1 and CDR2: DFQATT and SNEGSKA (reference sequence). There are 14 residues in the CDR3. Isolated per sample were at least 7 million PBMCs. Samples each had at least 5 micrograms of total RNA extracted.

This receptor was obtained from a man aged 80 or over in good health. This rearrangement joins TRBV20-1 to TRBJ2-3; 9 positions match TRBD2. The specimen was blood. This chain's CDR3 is CSASAGGPQDTQYF. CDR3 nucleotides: TGCAGTGCTAGTGCGGGGGGGCCCCAAGATACGCAGTATTTT.